Included here is one T cell receptor beta chain sequence, with context. These data originate in a study of blood T cell repertoires in COVID-19. Study context: PBMCs, B-cell-depleted T cells, or T cells were the source of the cDNA or gDNA that made up the material.

Original data processing: The authors estimated nucleated cell counts from reference gene primer amplification. The repertoire was sequenced with immunoSEQ multiplex PCR; TCRdb's copy has only in-frame clones and lacks some. That table gives V, J and clone size, and the DNA gave D and trimming. The table shows 150,000 or so clones, with over 80% occurring only once. Everyone who took part was roughly 18 to 89 years old, and they came from 24 US areas. Before they entered the study, exposed participants had met a COVID-19 case within 2 weeks. This CDR3 is built from 16 residues. The V gene lost 0 bases and the J gene lost 4 bases, with 13 bases spanning the gap. The germline V gene has CDR1 LNHNV and CDR2 YYDKDF (reference sequence).

This TCR was recovered from an older man who had been exposed to COVID-19. This chain connects TRBV15 to TRBJ2-1; D gene unclear. The material sequenced was PBMCs or T cells enriched from blood (not recorded which). The CDR3 is CATSRDLQWSYNEQFF. The DNA of the CDR3 is TGTGCCACCAGCAGAGATCTTCAGTGGAGTTACAATGAGCAGTTCTTC. The complete variable domain, with remaining parts taken from reference TRBV15 and TRBJ2-1, reads DAMVIQNPRYQVTQFGKPVTLSCSQTLNHNVMYWYQQKSSQAPKLLFHYYDKDFNNEADTPDNFQSRRPNTSFCFLDIRSPGLGDTAMYLCATSRDLQWSYNEQFFGPGTRLTVL.